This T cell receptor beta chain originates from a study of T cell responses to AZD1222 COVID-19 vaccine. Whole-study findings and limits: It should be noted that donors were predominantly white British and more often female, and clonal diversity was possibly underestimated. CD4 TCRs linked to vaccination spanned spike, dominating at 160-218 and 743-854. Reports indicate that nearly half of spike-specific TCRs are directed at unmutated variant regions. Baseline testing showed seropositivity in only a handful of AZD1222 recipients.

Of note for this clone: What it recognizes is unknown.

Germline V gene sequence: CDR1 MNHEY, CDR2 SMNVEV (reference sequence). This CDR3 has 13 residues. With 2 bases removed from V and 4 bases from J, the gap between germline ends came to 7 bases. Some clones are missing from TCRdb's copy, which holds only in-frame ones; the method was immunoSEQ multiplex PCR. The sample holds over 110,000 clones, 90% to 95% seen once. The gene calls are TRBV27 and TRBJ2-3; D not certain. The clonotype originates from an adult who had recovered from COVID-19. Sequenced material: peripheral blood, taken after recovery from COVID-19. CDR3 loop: CASSLRLADTQYF. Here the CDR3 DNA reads TGTGCCAGCAGTTTAAGGTTGGCAGATACGCAGTATTTT.